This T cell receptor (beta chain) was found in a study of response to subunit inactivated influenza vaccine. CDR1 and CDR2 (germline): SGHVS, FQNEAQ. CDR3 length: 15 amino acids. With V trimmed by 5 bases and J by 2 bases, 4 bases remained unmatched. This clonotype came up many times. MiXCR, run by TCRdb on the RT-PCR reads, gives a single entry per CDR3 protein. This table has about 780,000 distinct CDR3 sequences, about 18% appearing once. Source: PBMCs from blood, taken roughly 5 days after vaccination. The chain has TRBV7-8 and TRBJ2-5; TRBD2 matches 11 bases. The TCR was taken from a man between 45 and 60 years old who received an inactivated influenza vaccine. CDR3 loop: CASSDGTSGQETQYF. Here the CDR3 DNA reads TGTGCCAGCAGCGATGGGACTAGCGGACAAGAGACCCAGTACTTC.